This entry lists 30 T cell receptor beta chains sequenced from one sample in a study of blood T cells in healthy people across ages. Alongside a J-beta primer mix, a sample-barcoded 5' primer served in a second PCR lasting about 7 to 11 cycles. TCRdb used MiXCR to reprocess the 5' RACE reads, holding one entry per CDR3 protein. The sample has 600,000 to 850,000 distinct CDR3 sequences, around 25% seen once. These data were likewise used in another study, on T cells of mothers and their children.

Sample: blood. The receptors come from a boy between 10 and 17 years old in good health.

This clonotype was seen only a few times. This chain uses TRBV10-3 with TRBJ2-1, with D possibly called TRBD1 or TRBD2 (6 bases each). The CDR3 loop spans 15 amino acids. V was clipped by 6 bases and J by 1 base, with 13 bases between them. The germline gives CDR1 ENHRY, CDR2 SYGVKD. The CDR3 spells CAISSGAGSYNEQFF. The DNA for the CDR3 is TGTGCCATCAGCTCGGGGGCAGGGTCCTACAATGAGCAGTTCTTC.

As DNA, the CDR3 is TGTGCTAGTGGTTTGCCCCGACAGGGGCCCTACAATGAGCAGTTCTTC. Translating it yields CASGLPRQGPYNEQFF. The V call is TRBV12-5, the J call TRBJ2-1; 8 bases map to TRBD1. V was clipped by 2 bases and J by 2 bases; unmatched bases: 5. CDR3 size: 16 residues. CDR1 LGHNT and CDR2 FRNRAP come from the germline V gene.

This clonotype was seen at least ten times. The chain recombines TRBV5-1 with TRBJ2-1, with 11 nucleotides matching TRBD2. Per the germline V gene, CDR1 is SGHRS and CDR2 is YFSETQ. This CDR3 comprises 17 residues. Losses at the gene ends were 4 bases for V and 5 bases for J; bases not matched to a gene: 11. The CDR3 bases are TGCGCCAGCAGCGTTACTAGCGGGAGTTTCGGAAACAATGAGCAGTTCTTC. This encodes CASSVTSGSFGNNEQFF.

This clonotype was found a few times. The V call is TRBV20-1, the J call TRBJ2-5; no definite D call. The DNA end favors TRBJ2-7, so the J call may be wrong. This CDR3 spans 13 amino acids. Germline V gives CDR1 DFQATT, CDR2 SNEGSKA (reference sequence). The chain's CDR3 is CSASWQYSYEQYF. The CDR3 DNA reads TGCAGTGCTAGCTGGCAGTATTCCTACGAGCAGTACTTC.

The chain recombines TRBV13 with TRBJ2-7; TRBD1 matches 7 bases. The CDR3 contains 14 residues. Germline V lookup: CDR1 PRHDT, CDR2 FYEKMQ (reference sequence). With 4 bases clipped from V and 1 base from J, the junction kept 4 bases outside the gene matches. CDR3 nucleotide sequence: TGTGCCAGCAGCTCGGGACAGAGGTCCTACGAGCAGTACTTC. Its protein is CASSSGQRSYEQYF.

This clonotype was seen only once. The CDR3 nucleotides are TGTGCCAGCAGTTGGCGCCCAGCAATTTCTGGGGCCAACGTCCTGACTTTC. Its protein is CASSWRPAISGANVLTF. The rearrangement uses TRBV27 and TRBJ2-6, with D unresolved. The V gene lost 4 bases and the J gene lost 1 base, with 14 bases spanning the gap. The CDR3 consists of 17 residues. Germline-derived CDR1 and CDR2 are MNHEY and SMNVEV (reference sequence).

DNA of the CDR3: TGCAGCCGCCGGGACAGGGGTGATCAGCCCCAGCATTTT. This encodes CSRRDRGDQPQHF. The rearrangement joins TRBV29-1 to TRBJ1-5; 10 nucleotides align to TRBD1. This CDR3 has 13 residues. V was pared by 8 bases and J by 5 bases, with 6 bases of the junction left unmatched. Germline V gene sequence: CDR1 SQVTM, CDR2 ANQGSEA.

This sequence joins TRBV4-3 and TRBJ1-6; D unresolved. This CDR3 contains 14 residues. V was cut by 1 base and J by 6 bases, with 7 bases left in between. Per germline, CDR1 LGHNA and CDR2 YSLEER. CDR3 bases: TGCGCCAGCAGCCAAGTTCTCGCTAATTCACCCCTCCACTTT. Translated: CASSQVLANSPLHF.

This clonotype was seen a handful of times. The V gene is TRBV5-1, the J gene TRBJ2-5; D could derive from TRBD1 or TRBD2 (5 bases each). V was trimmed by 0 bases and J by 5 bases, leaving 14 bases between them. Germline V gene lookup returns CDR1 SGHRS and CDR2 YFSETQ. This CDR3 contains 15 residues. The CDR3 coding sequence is TGCGCCAGCAGCTTGGCCGGGGCAGGGTGGGAGACCCAGTACTTC. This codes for CASSLAGAGWETQYF.

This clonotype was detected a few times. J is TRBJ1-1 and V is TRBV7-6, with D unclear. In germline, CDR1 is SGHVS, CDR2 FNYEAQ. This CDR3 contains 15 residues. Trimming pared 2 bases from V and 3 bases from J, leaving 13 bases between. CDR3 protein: CASSLYWQGYTEAFF. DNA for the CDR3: TGTGCCAGCAGCTTATATTGGCAAGGGTACACTGAAGCTTTCTTT.

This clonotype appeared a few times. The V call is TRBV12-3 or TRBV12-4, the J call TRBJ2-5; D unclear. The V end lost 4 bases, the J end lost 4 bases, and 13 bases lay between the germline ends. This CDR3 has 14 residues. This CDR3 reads CASSSRTASETQYF. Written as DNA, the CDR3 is TGTGCCAGCAGTTCCCGTACAGCCTCAGAGACCCAGTACTTC.

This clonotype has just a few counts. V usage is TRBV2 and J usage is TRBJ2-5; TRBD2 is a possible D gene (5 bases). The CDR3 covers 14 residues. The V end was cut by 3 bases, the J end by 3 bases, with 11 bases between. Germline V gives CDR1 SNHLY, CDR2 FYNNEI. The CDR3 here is CASSEGWRKETQYF. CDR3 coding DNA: TGTGCCAGCAGTGAGGGGTGGAGGAAAGAGACCCAGTACTTC.

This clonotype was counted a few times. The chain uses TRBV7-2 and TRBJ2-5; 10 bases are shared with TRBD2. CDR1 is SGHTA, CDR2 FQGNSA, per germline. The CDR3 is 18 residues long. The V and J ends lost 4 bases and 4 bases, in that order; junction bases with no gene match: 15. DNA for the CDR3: TGTGCCAGCAGCTCGAATAGACTAGCGGGTAGTCCGGGAGAGACCCAGTACTTC. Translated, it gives CASSSNRLAGSPGETQYF. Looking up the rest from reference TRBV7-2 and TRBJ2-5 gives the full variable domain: GAGVSQSPSNKVTEKGKDVELRCDPISGHTALYWYRQSLGQGLEFLIYFQGNSAPDKSGLPSDRFSAERTGGSVSTLTIQRTQQEDSAVYLCASSSNRLAGSPGETQYFGPGTRLLVL.

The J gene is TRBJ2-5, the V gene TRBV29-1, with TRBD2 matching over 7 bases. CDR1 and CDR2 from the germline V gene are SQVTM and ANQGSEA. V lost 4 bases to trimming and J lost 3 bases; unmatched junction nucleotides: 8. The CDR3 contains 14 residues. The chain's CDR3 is CSVAWAGVEETQYF. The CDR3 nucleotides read TGCAGCGTTGCATGGGCGGGAGTGGAAGAGACCCAGTACTTC.

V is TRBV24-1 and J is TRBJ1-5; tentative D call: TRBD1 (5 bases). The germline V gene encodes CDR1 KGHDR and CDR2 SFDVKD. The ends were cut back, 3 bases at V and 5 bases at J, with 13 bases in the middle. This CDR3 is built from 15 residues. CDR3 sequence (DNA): TGTGCCACCAGTGATCCCGGGACGGGTGATCAGCCCCAGCATTTT. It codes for CATSDPGTGDQPQHF.

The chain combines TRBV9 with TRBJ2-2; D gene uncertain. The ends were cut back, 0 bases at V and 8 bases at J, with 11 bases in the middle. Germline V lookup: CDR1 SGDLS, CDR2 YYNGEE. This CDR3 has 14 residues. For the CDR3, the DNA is TGTGCCAGCAGCGTAGAGGCTACCCCTGGGGAGCTGTTTTTT. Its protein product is CASSVEATPGELFF.

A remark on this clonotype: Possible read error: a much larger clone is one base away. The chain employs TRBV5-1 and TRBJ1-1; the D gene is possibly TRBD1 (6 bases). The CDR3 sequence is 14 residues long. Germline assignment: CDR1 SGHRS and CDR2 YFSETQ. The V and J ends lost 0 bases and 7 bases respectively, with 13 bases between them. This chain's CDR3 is CASSLDGGTIEAFF. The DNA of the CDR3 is TGCGCCAGCAGCTTGGATGGTGGGACAATTGAAGCTTTCTTT.

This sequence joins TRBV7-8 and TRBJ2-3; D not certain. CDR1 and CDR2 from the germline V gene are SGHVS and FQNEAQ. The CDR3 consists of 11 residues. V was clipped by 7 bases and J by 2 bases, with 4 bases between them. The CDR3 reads CASTNTDTQYF. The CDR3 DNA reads TGTGCCAGCACTAACACAGATACGCAGTATTTT. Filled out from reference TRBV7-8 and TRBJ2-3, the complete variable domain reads GAGVSQSPRYKVAKRGQDVALRCDPISGHVSLFWYQQALGQGPEFLTYFQNEAQLDKSGLPSDRFFAERPEGSVSTLKIQRTQQEDSAVYLCASTNTDTQYFGPGTRLTVL.

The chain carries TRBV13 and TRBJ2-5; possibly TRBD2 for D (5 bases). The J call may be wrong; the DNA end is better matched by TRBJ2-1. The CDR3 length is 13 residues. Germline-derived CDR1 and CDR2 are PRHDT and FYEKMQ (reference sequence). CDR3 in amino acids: CASSFTSVNEQFF. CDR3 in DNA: TGTGCCAGCAGCTTCACTAGTGTTAATGAGCAGTTCTTC.

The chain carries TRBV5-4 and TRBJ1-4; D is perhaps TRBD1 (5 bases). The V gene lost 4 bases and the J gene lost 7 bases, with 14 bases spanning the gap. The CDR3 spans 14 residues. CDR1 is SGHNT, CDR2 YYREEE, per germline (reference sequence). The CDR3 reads CASSIGRGSEKLFF. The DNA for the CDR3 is TGTGCCAGCAGCATTGGGAGGGGAAGTGAAAAACTGTTTTTT.

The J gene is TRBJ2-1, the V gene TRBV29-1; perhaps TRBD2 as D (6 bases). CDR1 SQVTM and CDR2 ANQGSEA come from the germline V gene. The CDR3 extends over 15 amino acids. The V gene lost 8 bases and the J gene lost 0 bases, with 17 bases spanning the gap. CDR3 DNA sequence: TGCAGCACACATAGCGGCCGCACCTCCTACAATGAGCAGTTCTTC. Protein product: CSTHSGRTSYNEQFF.

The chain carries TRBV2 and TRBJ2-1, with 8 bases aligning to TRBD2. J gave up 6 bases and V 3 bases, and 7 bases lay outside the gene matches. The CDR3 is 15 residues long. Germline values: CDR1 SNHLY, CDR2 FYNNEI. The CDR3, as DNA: TGTGCCAGCAGTGAGCGGCTAGCGGGTTTCAATGAGCAGTTCTTC. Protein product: CASSERLAGFNEQFF.

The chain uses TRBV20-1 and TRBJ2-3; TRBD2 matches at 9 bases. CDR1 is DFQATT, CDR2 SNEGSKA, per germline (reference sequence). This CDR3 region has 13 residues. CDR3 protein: CSGKREGTDTQYF. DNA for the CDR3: TGCAGCGGGAAGCGGGAGGGCACAGATACGCAGTATTTT.

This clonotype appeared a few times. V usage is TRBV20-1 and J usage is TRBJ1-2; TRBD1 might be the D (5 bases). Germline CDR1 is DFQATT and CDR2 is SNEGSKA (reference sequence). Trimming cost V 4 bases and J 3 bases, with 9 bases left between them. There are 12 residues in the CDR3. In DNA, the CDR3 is TGCAGTGCTAAGGTGGGGGACTATGGCTACACCTTC. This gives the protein CSAKVGDYGYTF.

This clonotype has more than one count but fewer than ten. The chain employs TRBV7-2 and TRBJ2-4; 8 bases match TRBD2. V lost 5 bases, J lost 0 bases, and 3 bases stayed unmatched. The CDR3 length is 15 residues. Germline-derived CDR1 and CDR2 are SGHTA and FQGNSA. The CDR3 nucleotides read TGTGCCAGCAGCCTCACTAGCGGAGCCAAAAACATTCAGTACTTC. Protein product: CASSLTSGAKNIQYF.

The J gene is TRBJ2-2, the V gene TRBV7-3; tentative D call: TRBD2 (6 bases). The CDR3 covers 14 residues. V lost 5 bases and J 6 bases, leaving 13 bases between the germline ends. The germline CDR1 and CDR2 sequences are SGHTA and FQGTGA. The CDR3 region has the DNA TGTGCCAGCAGCCCCCTGGGGGGATCCGGGGAGCTGTTTTTT. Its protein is CASSPLGGSGELFF.

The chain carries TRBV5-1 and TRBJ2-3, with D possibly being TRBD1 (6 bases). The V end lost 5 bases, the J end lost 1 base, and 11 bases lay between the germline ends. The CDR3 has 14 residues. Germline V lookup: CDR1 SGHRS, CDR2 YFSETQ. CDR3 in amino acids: CASRQGTGTDTQYF. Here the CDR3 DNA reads TGCGCCAGCAGACAGGGAACGGGCACAGATACGCAGTATTTT.

The CDR3 coding sequence is TGTGCCAGCAGCCCCAGGGTTGGAAACACCATATATTTT. This sequence encodes CASSPRVGNTIYF. V usage is TRBV7-9 and J usage is TRBJ1-3; maybe TRBD1 (5 bases). V lost 5 bases, J lost 3 bases, and 8 bases lay in between. From germline, CDR1 is SEHNR and CDR2 FQNEAQ (reference sequence). The CDR3 is 13 residues long.

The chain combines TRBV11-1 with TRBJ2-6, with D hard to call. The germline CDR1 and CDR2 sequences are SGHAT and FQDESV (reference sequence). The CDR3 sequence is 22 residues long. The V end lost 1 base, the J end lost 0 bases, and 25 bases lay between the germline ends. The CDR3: CASSLGRSWVSGSGSGANVLTF. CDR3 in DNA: TGTGCCAGCAGCTTAGGGCGTTCATGGGTATCAGGATCGGGCTCTGGGGCCAACGTCCTGACTTTC.

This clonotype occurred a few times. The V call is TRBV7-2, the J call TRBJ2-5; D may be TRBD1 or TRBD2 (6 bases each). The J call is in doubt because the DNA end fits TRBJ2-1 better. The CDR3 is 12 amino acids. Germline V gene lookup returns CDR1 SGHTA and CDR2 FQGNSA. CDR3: CASTKGGDEQFF. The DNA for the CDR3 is TGTGCCAGCACCAAGGGGGGCGATGAGCAGTTCTTC.